Given below is one T cell receptor (beta chain) in context. From germline, CDR1 is ENHRY and CDR2 SYGVKD. The ends were cut back, 4 bases at V and 7 bases at J, with 14 bases in the middle. There are 14 residues in the CDR3. This record belongs to a study of blood T cell repertoires in COVID-19. On the study more broadly: Samples of COVID-19 (acute and convalescent) were obtained from the United States, Italy and Spain. PBMCs, B-cell-depleted T cells, or T cells provided the cDNA or gDNA that made up the material.

As originally analysed: Estimates of nucleated cell counts were drawn from the amplification of reference gene primers. TCRdb's copy holds only in-frame clones and misses some; the assay was immunoSEQ multiplex PCR. D and trimming come from the DNA, and the V and J calls and clone size come from that table. The sample lists more than 35,000 clones; about two thirds were seen once. The gene calls are TRBV10-3 and TRBJ2-1, with D perhaps TRBD2 (7 bases). The TCR originated in a man older than 75 with acute or convalescent COVID-19. The sequenced sample consisted of peripheral blood. The CDR3, as DNA: TGTGCCATCAGTGTTGGGGGGGCGGAAAATGAGCAGTTCTTC. This sequence encodes CAISVGGAENEQFF.